This is a list of T cell receptor beta chains from one sample in a study of T cell repertoires in cytomegalovirus infection. The antigens these receptors bind are not known. TCRdb re-called the reads through MiXCR, storing one row per CDR3 protein. The table has approximately 110,000 distinct CDR3 sequences, roughly 40% seen once; the top ten hold just under 75%. The sequencing used CD8+ T cells from cultured PBMCs, collected from culture after CMV antigen stimulation. The receptor set was obtained from a human donor in good health (CMV status not recorded). Some clones in this sample may be carry-over from other donors' samples. The CDR3 runs from the conserved cysteine through the conserved F or W. D genes are given only for firm matches. The size of a clone is reported for some rows only, either as once, few or many, or as a class for expanded clones.

>TRBV7-2|TRBD1|few|TRBJ1-4
TGTGCCAGCAGCTCCAGGGGGGGCCGTACTAATGAAAAACTGTTTTTT
CASSSRGGRTNEKLFF
>TRBV2|NA|NA|TRBJ2-7
TGTGCCAGCAGTGGGGTGGAGCAGTACTTC
CASSGVEQYF
>TRBV28|NA|NA|TRBJ2-3
TGTGCCAGCAGTTTAAGCCCAGATACGCAGTATTTT
CASSLSPDTQYF
>TRBV7-6|NA|few|TRBJ2-7
TGTGCCAGCAGCCAACAGGGGACTTACGAGCAGTACTTC
CASSQQGTYEQYF
>TRBV9|TRBD2|NA|TRBJ2-3
TGTGCCAGCACCTCCGGGACTAGTTTCCCAGATACGCAGTATTTT
CASTSGTSFPDTQYF
>TRBV6-6|NA|few|TRBJ2-3
TGTGCCAGCAGTTACGATGACCAGGCCGGGCCGGTAAATACGCAGTATTTT
CASSYDDQAGPVNTQYF
>TRBV11-2|NA|many|TRBJ2-1
TGTGCCAGCAGCGCCTGGTTGGGGGGAGGGGGGGCCCTTGGGGATGAGCAGTTCTTC
CASSAWLGGGGALGDEQFF
>TRBV28|NA|few|TRBJ1-2
TGTGCCAGCAGTTTCACCGACAGTTTTCGTGGCTACACCTTC
CASSFTDSFRGYTF
>TRBV28|NA|few|TRBJ2-7
TGTGCCAGCAGTTTAATCGGGCTGACGATGGAGCAGTACTTC
CASSLIGLTMEQYF
>TRBV7-2|TRBD2|many|TRBJ2-1
TGTGCCAGCAGCTTTCATAGCGGGGGAACCTACAATGAGCAGTTCTTC
CASSFHSGGTYNEQFF
>TRBV7-3|NA|NA|TRBJ2-1
TGTGCCAGCAGCTTAGGGGGGGCGGGCAATGAGCAGTTCTTC
CASSLGGAGNEQFF
>TRBV9|TRBD1|NA|TRBJ1-1
TGTGCCAGCAGCGTGTCCGGGACAGGGGGCACTGAAGCTTTCTTT
CASSVSGTGGTEAFF
>TRBV11-2|TRBD2|few|TRBJ2-1
TGTGCCAGCAGCTTTAGACGACTAGCGGGGGGGAGCTCCTACAATGAGCAGTTCTTC
CASSFRRLAGGSSYNEQFF
>TRBV12-3/TRBV12-4|NA|NA|TRBJ2-2
TGTGCCAGCAGTTTCGGGGGGCCCGGGGAGCTGTTTTTT
CASSFGGPGELFF
>TRBV25-1|TRBD2|few|TRBJ2-1
TGTGCCAGCAGTGACCCGACTAGCGGGACTTACAATGAGCAGTTCTTC
CASSDPTSGTYNEQFF
>TRBV6-5|TRBD1|NA|TRBJ1-4
TGTGCCAGCAGTAGGGGACAGGGAAACCCAACTAATGAAAAACTGTTTTTT
CASSRGQGNPTNEKLFF
>TRBV11-1|NA|NA|TRBJ2-1
TGTGCCAGCAGCTCGGAGTCTCCCGCGGAGCAGTTCTTC
CASSSESPAEQFF
>TRBV7-2|NA|NA|TRBJ1-2
TGTGCCAGCAGCCCACTTGGTAACTATGGCTACACCTTC
CASSPLGNYGYTF
>TRBV5-1|TRBD2|few|TRBJ2-3
TGCGCCAGCAGCTTGCAGCGGGGGGGCCTTACAGATACGCAGTATTTT
CASSLQRGGLTDTQYF
>TRBV12-3/TRBV12-4|NA|few|TRBJ2-5
TGTGCCAGCAGGGCCCTCCCCCAAGAGACCCAGTACTTC
CASRALPQETQYF
>TRBV14|NA|NA|TRBJ1-4
TGTGCCAGCAGCAGCCGGGACCTCGAACCGGGAGAAAAACTGTTTTTT
CASSSRDLEPGEKLFF
>TRBV11-3|NA|NA|TRBJ2-4
TGTGCCAGCAGCCACAGGTCCGAAAACATTCAGTACTTC
CASSHRSENIQYF
>TRBV7-3|NA|NA|TRBJ2-1
TGTGCCAGCAGCTTAGCGGGGCAGTACAATGAGCAGTTCTTC
CASSLAGQYNEQFF
>TRBV12-3/TRBV12-4|NA|NA|TRBJ2-3
TGTGCCAGCAGCCTCCGGGACTTAGATACGCAGTATTTT
CASSLRDLDTQYF
>TRBV24-1|NA|NA|TRBJ2-2
TGTGCCACCAGTGGGCCCAGGAACACCGGGGAGCTGTTTTTT
CATSGPRNTGELFF
>TRBV28|NA|NA|TRBJ2-1
TGTGCCAGCAGTTTAGAGATTGCCTCCTACAATGAGCAGTTCTTC
CASSLEIASYNEQFF
>TRBV6-1|NA|few|TRBJ1-6
TGTGCCAGCAGTGGAACAGGGAGCTCCTATAATTCACCCCTCCACTTT
CASSGTGSSYNSPLHF
>TRBV6-5|TRBD2|once|TRBJ2-2
TGTGCCAGCAGTTATTTGGCGGGGGGGCCCGGGGAGCTGTTTTTT
CASSYLAGGPGELFF
>TRBV7-3|TRBD1|NA|TRBJ2-2
TGTGCCTGGGGGACAGGGACACGGAACACCGGGGAGCTGTTTTTT
CAWGTGTRNTGELFF
>TRBV7-9|NA|few|TRBJ1-2
TGTGCCAGCAGCCCTACAGGGAAGGCATCGAACCACTATGGCTACACCTTC
CASSPTGKASNHYGYTF
>TRBV12-3/TRBV12-4|NA|NA|TRBJ2-1
TGTGCCAGCAGTTTATTCGGGCAGGGGCCGGGCAATGAGCAGTTCTTC
CASSLFGQGPGNEQFF
>TRBV7-4|NA|NA|TRBJ2-2
TGTGCCAGCAGCCCCCTTCTTTACACCGGGGAGCTGTTTTTT
CASSPLLYTGELFF
>TRBV12-3/TRBV12-4|NA|few|TRBJ2-7
TGTGCCAGCAGCAGGGACAACGCCGAGCAGTACTTC
CASSRDNAEQYF
>TRBV12-3/TRBV12-4|TRBD2|few|TRBJ2-1
TGTGCCAGCAGTTTCTTTAGCGGGGGGGCCGTGTATGAGCAGTTCTTC
CASSFFSGGAVYEQFF
>TRBV7-2|NA|NA|TRBJ1-1
TGTGCCAGCAGCTTAGAGCTAGCGGGCCCTGAAGCTTTCTTT
CASSLELAGPEAFF
>TRBV6-2/TRBV6-3|TRBD1|many|TRBJ1-1
TGTGCCAGCAGTTACTCGTACAGGGGGACGAACACTGAAGCTTTCTTT
CASSYSYRGTNTEAFF
>TRBV12-3/TRBV12-4|TRBD2|NA|TRBJ2-1
TGTGCCAGCAGTCCTACTAGCGGAGCGCTCTACAATGAGCAGTTCTTC
CASSPTSGALYNEQFF
>TRBV11-2|TRBD1|few|TRBJ2-5
TGTGCCAGCAGCTCCTGGACAGGGGGCGTTGAGGAGACCCAGTACTTC
CASSSWTGGVEETQYF
>TRBV29-1|NA|NA|TRBJ1-1
TGCAGCGTTGAAGAAACAGGGACGAACACTGAAGCTTTCTTT
CSVEETGTNTEAFF
>TRBV12-3/TRBV12-4|NA|NA|TRBJ2-2
TGTGCCAGCAGCCCAGGGGGGGCAAACACCGGGGAGCTGTTTTTT
CASSPGGANTGELFF
>TRBV12-3/TRBV12-4|NA|NA|TRBJ2-3
TGTGCCAGCAATTTACAGTTCCACCCTGTCGCAGATACGCAGTATTTT
CASNLQFHPVADTQYF